The subject of this entry is one T cell receptor beta chain. The antigen remains unidentified. This sample was taken from a study of somatic mutations in cytotoxic T cells in rheumatoid arthritis. Profiled with immunoSEQ multiplex PCR; TCRdb holds only in-frame clones, not every one. In the table there are 9,000 to 15,000 clones, 70% to 80% of which are singletons. General study findings and limits: Researchers did not know the antigen targets of the expanded CD8+ clones.

This sequence was found in a woman aged 40 to 55 in good health. The sequenced sample was CD8+ T cells sorted from blood.

The DNA of the CDR3 is TGTGCCAGCAGCCCCTTAGGGGTGGACACCGGGGAGCTGTTTTTT. Translating it yields CASSPLGVDTGELFF. V is TRBV5-5 and J is TRBJ2-2, with a weak D call TRBD1 (5 bases). This CDR3 comprises 15 residues. Trimming removed 4 bases at V and 3 bases at J, with 13 bases between. CDR1 is SGHKS and CDR2 is YYEKEE in the germline V gene (reference sequence).